This TCR beta chain was recovered during a study of CD8 T cells in Susac syndrome. The CDR3 covers 12 residues. Germline loops: CDR1 DFQATT, CDR2 SNEGSKA (reference sequence). Trimming removed 5 bases from V and 0 bases from J; junction bases left unmatched: 0. RNA totalling roughly 0.5 to 1 ug underwent reverse transcription with random hexamers. immunoSEQ multiplex PCR amplified TCR beta CDR3 across 54 Vbeta, 13 Jbeta. TCRdb analysed the immunoSEQ multiplex PCR reads with MiXCR anew, one entry per CDR3 protein. This sample has around 140,000 distinct CDR3 sequences, with around 95% found just once. This TCR was recovered from a human donor with multiple sclerosis. Material for sequencing was CD4+ T cells from PBMCs. The V gene is TRBV20-1, the J gene TRBJ2-7; 8 bases align to TRBD2. CDR3 bases: TGCAGTGCTGGGACTAGCTCCTACGAGCAGTACTTC. Its protein is CSAGTSSYEQYF.